The 20 T cell receptor beta chains below all came from one sample that was sequenced in a study of T cell repertoires in cytomegalovirus infection. TCRdb re-derived calls from the reads in MiXCR, one entry per CDR3 protein. In the table there are about 260,000 distinct CDR3 sequences, roughly an eighth of which are singletons. Material: PBMCs. The receptors were sampled from a human donor in good health (CMV status not recorded). Some clones in this sample may be carry-over from other donors' samples.

In its sample, this clonotype was seen a few times. This chain's CDR3 is CASSLRSDIQYF. The CDR3 bases are TGCGCCAGCAGCCTCCGGTCGGACATTCAGTACTTC. The chain combines TRBV4-3 with TRBJ2-4; no clear D. The length of the CDR3 is 12 residues. V was pared by 4 bases and J by 8 bases, with 9 bases between. Germline V gives CDR1 LGHNA, CDR2 YSLEER.

This clonotype was detected only a few times. The chain recombines TRBV2 with TRBJ2-1, with a possible D match to TRBD1 (6 bases). The V and J ends lost 6 bases and 3 bases respectively, with 18 bases between them. Per germline, CDR1 SNHLY and CDR2 FYNNEI. The CDR3 covers 16 residues. CDR3: CASRGGGGRNYNEQFF. For the CDR3, the DNA is TGTGCCAGCAGGGGTGGGGGCGGTCGAAACTACAATGAGCAGTTCTTC.

This clonotype was detected many times. The chain joins TRBV12-5 to TRBJ2-1; TRBD2 matches 10 bases. Trimming removed 6 bases from V and 7 bases from J; junction bases left unmatched: 3. This CDR3 contains 13 residues. In germline, CDR1 is LGHNT, CDR2 FRNRAP. This CDR3 is CASGRGLANEQFF. The CDR3 nucleotides read TGTGCTAGTGGCCGGGGACTAGCGAATGAGCAGTTCTTC.

The chain is built from TRBV2 and TRBJ2-7, with 10 bases that match TRBD1. Germline V gives CDR1 SNHLY, CDR2 FYNNEI. After removal of 7 bases from V and 5 bases from J, the junction contained 14 bases not matched to a gene. There are 16 residues in the CDR3. The CDR3 loop reads CASTRRQGARSHEQYF. CDR3 coding DNA: TGTGCCAGCACCCGACGACAGGGGGCGCGATCCCACGAGCAGTACTTC.

This clonotype has at least ten counts. The rearrangement joins TRBV12-3 or TRBV12-4 to TRBJ2-7, with TRBD1 identical over 8 bases. The length of the CDR3 is 13 residues. The V gene end was trimmed by 7 bases and the J gene end by 3 bases; junction bases not matched to a gene: 5. The CDR3 DNA follows: TGTGCCAGCATCAAGACAGGGGACTACGAGCAGTACTTC. Its protein is CASIKTGDYEQYF.

This clonotype was found many times. V usage is TRBV7-9 and J usage is TRBJ2-5, with D perhaps given as TRBD1 or TRBD2 (6 bases each). Looked up from germline, CDR1 is SEHNR and CDR2 is FQNEAQ (reference sequence). V dropped 5 bases and J dropped 8 bases, with 12 bases sitting between them. There are 12 residues in the CDR3. This CDR3 reads CASSPEGGTQYF. CDR3 coding DNA: TGTGCCAGCAGCCCAGAGGGGGGTACCCAGTACTTC.

This clonotype was picked up many times. The V call is TRBV7-2, the J call TRBJ1-1; 7 nucleotides align to TRBD1. The ends lost 5 bases at V and 7 bases at J; junction bases unmatched: 13. CDR3 length equals 15 residues. CDR1 is SGHTA, CDR2 FQGNSA, per germline. CDR3 protein: CASSPSDRSALEAFF. CDR3 coding DNA: TGTGCCAGCAGCCCATCGGACAGGTCCGCGCTTGAAGCTTTCTTT.

This clonotype has just a few counts. The J gene is TRBJ1-1, the V gene TRBV7-8; TRBD1 is a possible D gene (5 bases). The CDR3 loop spans 13 amino acids. V lost 5 bases to trimming and J lost 5 bases, with 12 bases between them. Germline loops: CDR1 SGHVS, CDR2 FQNEAQ. The CDR3 reads CASSPVKGTEAFF. The CDR3 region has the DNA TGTGCCAGCAGCCCTGTAAAGGGGACTGAAGCTTTCTTT.

This clonotype was observed a few times. V and J are TRBV4-2 and TRBJ1-1, with 12 bases that match TRBD1. With V trimmed by 1 base and J by 4 bases, 4 bases remained unmatched. Germline lookup yields CDR1 LGHNA and CDR2 YNFKEQ. CDR3 length: 16 residues. As DNA, the CDR3 is TGTGCCAGCAGCCAAGTAGGGACAGGGGGCCCCACTGAAGCTTTCTTT. Translation gives CASSQVGTGGPTEAFF.

The chain uses TRBV6-1 and TRBJ1-5; TRBD1 is a possible D gene (5 bases). The CDR3 runs to 14 residues. With 5 bases removed from V and 5 bases from J, the gap between germline ends came to 13 bases. Germline V gene lookup returns CDR1 MNHNS and CDR2 SASEGT. The CDR3, as DNA: TGTGCCAGCAGTACCTCCGACAGTTATCAGCCCCAGCATTTT. Its protein is CASSTSDSYQPQHF.

This clonotype appeared many times. V is TRBV2 and J is TRBJ1-1; D remains ambiguous. The germline V gene has CDR1 SNHLY and CDR2 FYNNEI. V lost 7 bases to trimming and J lost 8 bases, with 17 bases between them. This CDR3 has 13 residues. The CDR3, as DNA: TGTGCCAGCACACCCCGGGGAGGCAGCGAAGCTTTCTTT. It encodes CASTPRGGSEAFF.

This chain uses TRBV5-4 with TRBJ2-1; 7 bases are a match to TRBD2. Germline V lookup: CDR1 SGHNT, CDR2 YYREEE (reference sequence). The CDR3 is made up of 16 amino acids. V dropped 1 base and J dropped 8; count of bases not matched to a gene: 12. DNA for the CDR3: TGTGCCAGCAGCTTGTCCGGACGCGGGAGCCATGATGAGCAGTTCTTC. It is translated as CASSLSGRGSHDEQFF.

The genes are TRBV29-1 and TRBJ1-1; 7 bases agree with TRBD1. There are 12 residues in the CDR3. Losses at the gene ends were 7 bases for V and 1 base for J; bases not matched to a gene: 3. The germline gives CDR1 SQVTM, CDR2 ANQGSEA. Here the CDR3 DNA reads TGCAGCGCCCACAGGGGGAACACTGAAGCTTTCTTT. Protein sequence: CSAHRGNTEAFF. Combining the CDR3 with reference TRBV29-1 and TRBJ1-1 gives the whole variable domain SAVISQKPSRDICQRGTSLTIQCQVDSQVTMMFWYRQQPGQSLTLIATANQGSEATYESGFVIDKFPISRPNLTFSTLTVSNMSPEDSSIYLCSAHRGNTEAFFGQGTRLTVV.

This clonotype was seen at least ten times. The chain is built from TRBV15 and TRBJ2-7, with 10 positions matching TRBD2. This CDR3 region has 15 residues. Per germline, CDR1 LNHNV and CDR2 YYDKDF (reference sequence). V shed 0 bases and J 7 bases; nucleotides not matched to a gene: 6. The CDR3 region is CATSRELAGAGEQYF. For the CDR3, the DNA is TGTGCCACCAGCAGAGAGCTAGCGGGAGCAGGGGAGCAGTACTTC.

The table lists this clonotype with many counts. V gene TRBV7-3 combines with J gene TRBJ1-1; perhaps TRBD1 as D (5 bases). In germline, CDR1 is SGHTA, CDR2 FQGTGA. This CDR3 has 14 amino acids. The V end lost 5 bases, the J end lost 1 base, and 11 bases lay between the germline ends. CDR3 in amino acids: CASSIQGSNTEAFF. Here the CDR3 DNA reads TGTGCCAGCAGCATCCAGGGATCGAACACTGAAGCTTTCTTT.

This clonotype was detected ten times or more. The chain links TRBV2 to TRBJ1-2; no clear D. This CDR3 has 16 residues. V was clipped by 5 bases and J by 3 bases, with 19 bases between them. Germline loops: CDR1 SNHLY, CDR2 FYNNEI. CDR3 sequence: CASSSPVGSLDYGYTF. The CDR3 DNA is TGTGCCAGCAGTTCCCCCGTCGGGAGTTTGGACTATGGCTACACCTTC.

This clonotype was seen repeatedly, ten times or more. The V and J genes are TRBV12-3 or TRBV12-4 and TRBJ1-1, with TRBD1 identical over 9 bases. The CDR3 contains 15 residues. J was trimmed by 3 bases and V by 5 bases; bases with no gene match: 7. The CDR3 DNA reads TGTGCCAGCAGTCCCCTACAGGGGGCGGACACTGAAGCTTTCTTT. Translating it yields CASSPLQGADTEAFF.

This clonotype has just a few counts. The chain combines TRBV20-1 with TRBJ2-5; 9 nucleotides agree with TRBD2. The CDR3 length is 14 residues. The V gene end was trimmed by 6 bases and the J gene end by 3 bases; junction bases not matched to a gene: 8. From germline, CDR1 is DFQATT and CDR2 SNEGSKA (reference sequence). The CDR3: CSAGRGGGEETQYF. In DNA, the CDR3 is TGCAGTGCAGGCCGGGGCGGGGGGGAAGAGACCCAGTACTTC.

Notes on this clonotype: The junction does not match germline at one end; this may be a read error. The V gene is TRBV29-1, the J gene TRBJ2-7; unclear D gene. This CDR3 region has 13 residues. Looked up from germline, CDR1 is SQVTM and CDR2 is ANQGSEA. CDR3: CSVVPGTSYEQYF. The DNA of the CDR3 is TGCAGCGTTGTTCCGGGTACCTCCTATGAGCAGTACTTC.

This clonotype was observed a handful of times. V gene TRBV20-1 combines with J gene TRBJ2-1; 9 bases align to TRBD2. Germline trimming cut 3 bases from V and 1 base from J; bases unmatched to any gene: 7. Looked up from germline, CDR1 is DFQATT and CDR2 is SNEGSKA (reference sequence). CDR3 length: 16 residues. For the CDR3, the DNA is TGCAGTGCTAGCTCCTCTAGCGGGGTATCCTACAATGAGCAGTTCTTC. Translation: CSASSSSGVSYNEQFF.